The TCR beta chain under discussion was sequenced for a study of blood T cell repertoires in COVID-19. Overall study: The analysed material was cDNA or gDNA that came from T cells, B-cell-depleted T cells, or PBMCs.

This CDR3 is 16 amino acids long. Germline CDR1 reads MNHEY; CDR2 reads SMNVEV (reference sequence). V lost 8 bases and J lost 4; bases outside the gene matches: 12. Measured with immunoSEQ multiplex PCR; TCRdb has only the in-frame clones, and not every one. The data show 200,000 or so clones, 88% seen once. This TCR was recovered from a woman aged 55-75 years with acute or convalescent COVID-19. The chain recombines TRBV27 with TRBJ1-3; 9 bases line up with TRBD1. The sequenced material came from peripheral blood. The CDR3 loop is CASGERTGVAGNTIYF. For the CDR3, the DNA is TGTGCCAGCGGAGAGCGGACAGGGGTTGCAGGAAACACCATATATTTT.